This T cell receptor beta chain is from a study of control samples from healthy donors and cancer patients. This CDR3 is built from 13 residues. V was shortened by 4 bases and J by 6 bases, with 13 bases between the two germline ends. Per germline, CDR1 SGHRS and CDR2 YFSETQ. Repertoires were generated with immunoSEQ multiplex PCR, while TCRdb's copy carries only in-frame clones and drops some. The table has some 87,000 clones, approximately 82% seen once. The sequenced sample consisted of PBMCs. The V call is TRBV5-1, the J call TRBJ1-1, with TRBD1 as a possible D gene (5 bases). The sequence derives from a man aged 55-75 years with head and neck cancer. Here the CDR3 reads CASSLRDGAEAFF. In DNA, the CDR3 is TGCGCCAGCAGCCTGCGGGACGGGGCTGAAGCTTTCTTT.